Below, 32 T cell receptor beta chains from the same sample are listed, as sequenced in a study of cytomegalovirus exposure and HLA in healthy donors. Primers included in the PCR were 60 Vbeta and 13 Jbeta primers. Repertoires were generated with immunoSEQ multiplex PCR, while TCRdb's copy carries only in-frame clones and drops some. Of 150,000 to 190,000 clones in the sample, roughly 81% were seen once. Sequenced input: PBMCs. All receptors come from a woman aged 18 to 35 in good health and CMV-seronegative.

V gene TRBV29-1 combines with J gene TRBJ2-2; D is possibly TRBD2 (5 bases). The CDR3 has 13 amino acids. Trimming removed 4 bases at V and 6 bases at J, with 12 bases between. Germline V lookup: CDR1 SQVTM, CDR2 ANQGSEA. The CDR3 loop reads CSVGRGSSGELFF. The CDR3 coding sequence is TGCAGCGTTGGTCGAGGGTCTTCCGGGGAGCTGTTTTTT.

The V and J genes are TRBV29-1 and TRBJ2-7, with D possibly being TRBD1 (5 bases). The germline CDR1 and CDR2 sequences are SQVTM and ANQGSEA. The CDR3 extends over 13 amino acids. V lost 7 bases and J lost 2, with 15 bases in between. CDR3 nucleotides: TGCAGCGGAGAGTCAGGACATCCCTACGAGCAGTACTTC. Protein product: CSGESGHPYEQYF.

The gene calls are TRBV6-5 and TRBJ2-3, with TRBD1 identical over 7 bases. The ends lost 6 bases at V and 11 bases at J; junction bases unmatched: 8. The CDR3 has 12 residues. The V gene's germline CDR1 is MNHEY and CDR2 SVGAGI. CDR3 in amino acids: CASSTRQGRQYF. The CDR3 nucleotides are TGTGCCAGCAGCACCCGACAGGGAAGGCAGTATTTT.

This chain connects TRBV6-1 to TRBJ2-5; 12 positions match TRBD2. CDR3 length: 16 amino acids. The V segment lost 1 base and the J segment 5 bases; nucleotides outside the gene matches: 5. Germline CDR1 and CDR2: MNHNS and SASEGT. For the CDR3, the DNA is TGTGCCAGCAGTGAAGTGCTAGCGGGGGGGCGGGAGACCCAGTACTTC. Its translation: CASSEVLAGGRETQYF.

CDR3 residues: CASSLGLTDTQYF. The CDR3 DNA is TGTGCCAGCAGCTTAGGACTCACAGATACGCAGTATTTT. The chain employs TRBV7-2 and TRBJ2-3; D not resolved. V lost 1 base, J lost 2 bases, and 4 bases lay in between. Germline CDR1 reads SGHTA; CDR2 reads FQGNSA. The CDR3 is made up of 13 amino acids.

The chain carries TRBV19 and TRBJ1-1; 8 bases are shared with TRBD1. Per germline, CDR1 LNHDA and CDR2 SQIVND (reference sequence). CDR3 length: 15 residues. V was pared by 3 bases and J by 5 bases, with 8 bases of the junction left unmatched. CDR3 DNA: TGTGCCAGTAGTATCGGCACAGGGGGTTTTACTGAAGCTTTCTTT. This translates into CASSIGTGGFTEAFF.

The rearrangement joins TRBV25-1 to TRBJ2-4, with 9 bases that match TRBD1. Germline assignment: CDR1 MGHDK and CDR2 SYGVNS. With V trimmed by 5 bases and J by 0 bases, 5 bases remained unmatched. The CDR3 extends over 16 amino acids. CDR3: CASSPGQGLAKNIQYF. DNA of the CDR3: TGTGCCAGCAGTCCGGGACAGGGCCTAGCCAAAAACATTCAGTACTTC.

The chain links TRBV18 to TRBJ2-2, with TRBD1 matching 9 bases. The CDR3 runs 16 residues. The V and J ends lost 0 bases and 2 bases, in that order; junction bases with no gene match: 1. Per the germline V gene, CDR1 is KGHSH and CDR2 is LQKENI. The CDR3 DNA reads TGTGCCAGCTCACCACCGACAGGGGGAAACACCGGGGAGCTGTTTTTT. Translating it yields CASSPPTGGNTGELFF.

The chain's CDR3 is CASSLVHTSGNQPQHF. CDR3 coding DNA: TGTGCCAGCAGCTTAGTTCACACCTCCGGCAATCAGCCCCAGCATTTT. The gene calls are TRBV7-9 and TRBJ1-5; D is ambiguous. The CDR3 is 16 amino acids. V was trimmed by 1 base and J by 2 bases, leaving 12 bases between them. CDR1 and CDR2 (germline): SEHNR, FQNEAQ (reference sequence). Full variable domain (outside the CDR3, taken from reference TRBV7-9 and TRBJ1-5): DTGVSQNPRHKITKRGQNVTFRCDPISEHNRLYWYRQTLGQGPEFLTYFQNEAQLEKSRLLSDRFSAERPKGSFSTLEIQRTEQGDSAMYLCASSLVHTSGNQPQHFGDGTRLSIL.

This chain uses TRBV19 with TRBJ1-1; 8 nucleotides line up with TRBD1. V was pared by 5 bases and J by 6 bases, with 8 bases of the junction left unmatched. The CDR3 loop spans 14 amino acids. Germline V gene sequence: CDR1 LNHDA, CDR2 SQIVND (reference sequence). CDR3 amino acids: CASSLRTGSSEAFF. The CDR3 bases are TGTGCCAGTAGTCTCCGGACAGGGAGTTCTGAAGCTTTCTTT.

The J gene is TRBJ2-7, the V gene TRBV10-1, with D maybe TRBD2 (5 bases). The CDR3 totals 13 residues. Germline V gene sequence: CDR1 WNHNN, CDR2 SYGVQD (reference sequence). With 8 bases removed from V and 6 bases from J, the gap between germline ends came to 17 bases. The CDR3 here is CASSSFGVSEQYF. The CDR3 DNA sequence: TGCGCCAGCTCCTCTTTCGGGGTCTCCGAGCAGTACTTC.

The CDR3, as DNA: TGTGCCAGCAGCTCGTCTAGCGGGGAGGCTCAAGAGACCCAGTACTTC. Residues: CASSSSSGEAQETQYF. The rearrangement joins TRBV7-7 to TRBJ2-5, with TRBD2 matching 9 bases. The CDR3 is 16 residues long. CDR1 is SSHAT and CDR2 is FNYEAQ in the germline V gene (reference sequence). Unmatched junction bases numbered 8, after V lost 4 bases and J lost 2 bases.

Concerning this clone itself: The sample carries other DNA sequences with the same CDR3. This sequence joins TRBV4-3 and TRBJ2-7, with 9 bases identical to TRBD2. The V gene's germline CDR1 is LGHNA and CDR2 YSLEER. CDR3 length: 16 residues. Trimming removed 0 bases from V and 7 bases from J; junction bases left unmatched: 10. The CDR3 nucleotides are TGCGCCAGCAGCCAAGATCTCGCCAACCTAGCGGGGGAGCAGTACTTC. Translating it yields CASSQDLANLAGEQYF.

The genes are TRBV18 and TRBJ1-6, with D unresolved. Germline V CDR1 and CDR2: KGHSH, LQKENI. The CDR3 length is 14 residues. Trimming pared 4 bases from V and 7 bases from J, leaving 11 bases between. CDR3 nucleotide sequence: TGTGCCAGCTCACTACGCGAGGAAAATTCACCCCTCCACTTT. Residues: CASSLREENSPLHF. Full variable domain (rest looked up from reference TRBV18 and TRBJ1-6): NAGVMQNPRHLVRRRGQEARLRCSPMKGHSHVYWYRQLPEEGLKFMVYLQKENIIDESGMPKERFSAEFPKEGPSILRIQQVVRGDSAAYFCASSLREENSPLHFGNGTRLTVT.

This clone was observed once. The V gene is TRBV5-1, the J gene TRBJ2-7, with 9 bases fitting TRBD1. This CDR3 region has 13 residues. Per germline, CDR1 SGHRS and CDR2 YFSETQ. V lost 3 bases and J lost 5; bases outside the gene matches: 3. CDR3 in amino acids: CASSWDRAHEQYF. The CDR3 bases are TGCGCCAGCAGCTGGGACAGGGCGCACGAGCAGTACTTC.

The CDR3 loop reads CASSWDRAMTEAFF. The DNA of the CDR3 is TGTGCCAGCAGTTGGGACAGGGCGATGACTGAAGCTTTCTTT. V usage is TRBV27 and J usage is TRBJ1-1, with TRBD1 identical over 9 bases. The CDR3 covers 14 residues. CDR1 MNHEY and CDR2 SMNVEV come from the germline V gene (reference sequence). The trim removed 4 bases at V and 5 bases at J, leaving 5 bases unmatched.

The V call is TRBV30, the J call TRBJ2-7, with 7 bases identical to TRBD1. Germline lookup yields CDR1 GTSNPN and CDR2 SVGIG (reference sequence). Unmatched junction bases numbered 6, after V lost 3 bases and J lost 1 base. The CDR3 is made up of 14 amino acids. The CDR3 sequence is CAWRVPGQSYEQYF. The CDR3 DNA follows: TGTGCCTGGAGGGTCCCGGGACAGTCCTACGAGCAGTACTTC. Filled out from reference TRBV30 and TRBJ2-7, the complete variable domain reads SQTIHQWPATLVQPVGSPLSLECTVEGTSNPNLYWYRQAAGRGLQLLFYSVGIGQISSEVPQNLSASRPQDRQFILSSKKLLLSDSGFYLCAWRVPGQSYEQYFGPGTRLTVT.

The rearrangement uses TRBV19 and TRBJ2-7; D is possibly TRBD1 (5 bases). This CDR3 spans 14 amino acids. V was trimmed by 5 bases and J by 2 bases, leaving 13 bases between them. Germline loops: CDR1 LNHDA, CDR2 SQIVND (reference sequence). The CDR3 loop reads CASSEQAQAYEQYF. CDR3 DNA sequence: TGTGCCAGTAGTGAACAGGCCCAAGCCTACGAGCAGTACTTC.

The chain couples TRBV15 to TRBJ2-6; TRBD1 agrees at 7 bases. The CDR3 is made up of 17 amino acids. Germline assignment: CDR1 LNHNV and CDR2 YYDKDF (reference sequence). V trimming: 1 base; J trimming: 3 bases; junction bases outside the gene matches: 6. As DNA, the CDR3 is TGTGCCACCAGCAGAGCGGCGACAGGGAGTGGGGCCAACGTCCTGACTTTC. It is translated as CATSRAATGSGANVLTF.

The genes are TRBV5-1 and TRBJ2-7; the match to TRBD1 covers 7 bases. This CDR3 is built from 16 residues. The J segment lost 7 bases and the V segment lost 0 bases, leaving 13 bases of the junction unmatched. CDR1 is SGHRS and CDR2 is YFSETQ in the germline V gene. The CDR3 DNA is TGCGCCAGCAGCTTGGCCCTAAGAGACAGGGTAGGGGAGCAGTACTTC. Its translation: CASSLALRDRVGEQYF.

The chain has TRBV4-3 and TRBJ1-2, with a possible D match to TRBD1 (6 bases). Trimming stripped 0 bases from V and 4 bases from J, with 9 bases between. CDR1 is LGHNA, CDR2 YSLEER, per germline. The CDR3 covers 14 residues. The CDR3 DNA reads TGCGCCAGCAGCCAAGATAGGACAGCCTATGGCTACACCTTC. Protein product: CASSQDRTAYGYTF.

Worth noting for this clone: This CDR3 is also generated by other DNA sequences in the sample. The rearrangement joins TRBV5-1 to TRBJ2-2; 8 nucleotides line up with TRBD1. CDR3 length: 16 residues. The germline V gene encodes CDR1 SGHRS and CDR2 YFSETQ. V dropped 5 bases and J dropped 6; count of bases not matched to a gene: 12. The CDR3 here is CASSPGQGNTPGELFF. CDR3 nucleotide sequence: TGCGCCAGCAGTCCCGGACAGGGAAACACACCCGGGGAGCTGTTTTTT.

This chain links TRBV5-4 with TRBJ2-2; D gene uncertain. CDR1 and CDR2 from the germline V gene are SGHNT and YYREEE (reference sequence). V shed 1 base and J shed 1 base, with 8 bases lying between them. The CDR3 is 15 amino acids. DNA of the CDR3: TGTGCCAGCAGCTTGCAGCCGGGGAACACCGGGGAGCTGTTTTTT. As protein: CASSLQPGNTGELFF.

The chain employs TRBV10-3 and TRBJ2-1; 10 bases map to TRBD2. The CDR3 has 15 amino acids. V was clipped by 8 bases and J by 5 bases; unmatched bases: 9. CDR1 is ENHRY, CDR2 SYGVKD, per germline. CDR3 sequence: CAIAGLAGGNNEQFF. The DNA for the CDR3 is TGTGCCATCGCCGGGTTAGCGGGGGGAAACAATGAGCAGTTCTTC.

The V call is TRBV7-8, the J call TRBJ2-2, with a possible D match to TRBD1 (6 bases). The germline V gene encodes CDR1 SGHVS and CDR2 FQNEAQ. V was pared by 8 bases and J by 4 bases, with 23 bases between. The CDR3 runs to 17 residues. Here the CDR3 reads CASSQTQQGWSTGELFF. CDR3 coding DNA: TGTGCCAGCTCCCAGACCCAACAGGGTTGGAGCACCGGGGAGCTGTTTTTT.

The rearrangement joins TRBV5-1 to TRBJ1-5; D perhaps matches TRBD1 (6 bases). V dropped 3 bases and J dropped 6 bases, with 13 bases sitting between them. This CDR3 has 14 amino acids. CDR1 SGHRS and CDR2 YFSETQ come from the germline V gene. The DNA for the CDR3 is TGCGCCAGCAGCTGTTGGGACACGCGTCAGCCCCAGCATTTT. It is translated as CASSCWDTRQPQHF.

This clone has just one count. V gene TRBV19 combines with J gene TRBJ2-7; 7 nucleotides align to TRBD1. CDR1 LNHDA and CDR2 SQIVND come from the germline V gene (reference sequence). CDR3 length: 16 residues. V shed 5 bases, J shed 2 bases, and the junction held 12 bases outside the gene matches. The CDR3: CASSALQGPGTYEQYF. In nucleotides, the CDR3 is TGTGCCAGTAGTGCCCTACAGGGGCCAGGGACCTACGAGCAGTACTTC. Drawing the rest from reference TRBV19 and TRBJ2-7, the complete variable domain is DGGITQSPKYLFRKEGQNVTLSCEQNLNHDAMYWYRQDPGQGLRLIYYSQIVNDFQKGDIAEGYSVSREKKESFPLTVTSAQKNPTAFYLCASSALQGPGTYEQYFGPGTRLTVT.

This chain joins TRBV6-5 and TRBJ2-7; D gene uncertain. This CDR3 spans 14 amino acids. Germline values: CDR1 MNHEY, CDR2 SVGAGI. The V gene lost 6 bases and the J gene lost 3 bases, with 15 bases spanning the gap. Here the CDR3 DNA reads TGTGCCAGCAGAAGCCTGAAGAAATTCTACGAGCAGTACTTC. Encoded protein: CASRSLKKFYEQYF.

A remark on this clone: The same CDR3 can be traced to other DNA sequences in this sample. V is TRBV7-3 and J is TRBJ2-1, with D unresolved. The germline V and J ends were trimmed by 5 bases and 0 bases, with 5 bases remaining between them. The CDR3 has 13 residues. The V gene's germline CDR1 is SGHTA and CDR2 FQGTGA. The CDR3 bases are TGTGCCAGCAGCCTAGGCTCCTACAATGAGCAGTTCTTC. Translation gives CASSLGSYNEQFF.

V is TRBV4-1 and J is TRBJ2-1, with TRBD1 identical over 8 bases. V was pared by 5 bases and J by 4 bases, with 13 bases of the junction left unmatched. CDR1 and CDR2 (germline): MGHRA, YSYEKL. The CDR3 has 17 residues. The CDR3 is CASSYHHNRGVYNEQFF. Here the CDR3 DNA reads TGCGCCAGCAGCTACCATCATAACAGGGGGGTGTACAATGAGCAGTTCTTC.

The table lists this clone with a few counts. The CDR3: CASSPHSQGEQFF. CDR3 DNA: TGTGCCAGCAGTCCTCACTCGCAGGGTGAGCAGTTCTTC. The V gene is TRBV7-3, the J gene TRBJ2-1; weak D call: TRBD1 (5 bases). The CDR3 covers 13 residues. The V and J ends lost 6 bases and 9 bases respectively, with 15 bases between them. The germline gives CDR1 SGHTA, CDR2 FQGTGA.

V gene TRBV7-6 combines with J gene TRBJ2-3, with no clear D. The V end was cut by 4 bases, the J end by 0 bases, with 2 bases between. The germline CDR1 and CDR2 sequences are SGHVS and FNYEAQ. This CDR3 contains 12 residues. The chain's CDR3 is CASSSSTDTQYF. CDR3 in DNA: TGTGCCAGCAGCTCGAGCACAGATACGCAGTATTTT.